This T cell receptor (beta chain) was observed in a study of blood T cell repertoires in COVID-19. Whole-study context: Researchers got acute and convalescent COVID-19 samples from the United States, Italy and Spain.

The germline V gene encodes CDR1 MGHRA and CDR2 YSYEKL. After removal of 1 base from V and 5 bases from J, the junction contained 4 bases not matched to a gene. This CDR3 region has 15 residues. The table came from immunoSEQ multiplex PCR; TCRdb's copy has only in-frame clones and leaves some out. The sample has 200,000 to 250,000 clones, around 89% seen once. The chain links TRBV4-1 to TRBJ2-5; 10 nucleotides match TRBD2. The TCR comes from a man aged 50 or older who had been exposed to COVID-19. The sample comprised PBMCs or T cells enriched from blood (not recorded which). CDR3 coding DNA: TGCGCCAGCAGCCAAGGTTTAGCGGGAGGTGAGACCCAGTACTTC. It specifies CASSQGLAGGETQYF.